Sequencing of this TCR beta chain was carried out in a study of cytomegalovirus exposure and HLA in healthy donors. Study information: The approximately 130 validation repertoires matched the roughly 630 first-cohort repertoires in platform, a later analysis reported.

The method was immunoSEQ multiplex PCR; TCRdb's version includes in-frame clones alone and lacks a portion of them. This table holds approximately 73,000 clones, 95% found once. The donors were in the 120-subject validation cohort, distinct from the roughly 720-subject first cohort. Remarks on this clone: Its antigen is not identified.

The CDR3 sequence is 13 residues long. The germline CDR1 and CDR2 sequences are MGHRA and YSYEKL. V gave up 1 base and J gave up 8 bases, with 9 bases separating them. Study outcomes and limitations: In the 120 validation repertoires, about 95% of cluster scores exceeded 0, per a later analysis.

The chain carries TRBV4-1 and TRBJ2-1; no definite D call. Sequencing was carried out using PBMCs. This receptor was taken from a man younger than 35 in good health and CMV-seronegative. The CDR3 nucleotides are TGCGCCAGCAGCCAAGTCGTGAGCCATGAGCAGTTCTTC. Its protein product is CASSQVVSHEQFF.